The 24 T cell receptor beta chains below were found in one sample sequenced in a study of blood T cell repertoires in COVID-19. Using immunoSEQ multiplex PCR, the repertoire was profiled, and TCRdb retains in-frame clones only, with some absent. The sample includes 100,000 to 150,000 clones, about 86% of them seen just once. Sequencing was done on a sample of PBMCs or T cells enriched from blood (not recorded which). The receptors stem from a woman between 45 and 60 years old who had recovered from COVID-19.

V and J are TRBV19 and TRBJ1-4; 8 bases match TRBD1. Trimming took 6 bases from V and 7 from J; bases not matched to a gene: 1. The CDR3 is 12 residues long. CDR1 is LNHDA and CDR2 is SQIVND in the germline V gene (reference sequence). CDR3 nucleotides: TGTGCCAGTAGACAGGGGGGTGAAAAACTGTTTTTT. Amino acids: CASRQGGEKLFF.

V and J are TRBV28 and TRBJ2-7; D possibly corresponds to TRBD1 (5 bases). Per germline, CDR1 MDHEN and CDR2 SYDVKM. CDR3 length: 15 amino acids. Trimming cost V 2 bases and J 6 bases, with 17 bases left between them. The CDR3: CASSLGPGRASEQYF. CDR3 nucleotides: TGTGCCAGCAGTTTAGGGCCAGGGCGCGCGTCCGAGCAGTACTTC.

This chain links TRBV9 with TRBJ1-1; TRBD1 is a possible D gene (5 bases). This CDR3 spans 14 amino acids. Between the trimmed V and J ends, which lost 0 bases and 3 bases, there was a span of 9 bases. Germline values: CDR1 SGDLS, CDR2 YYNGEE. CDR3 coding DNA: TGTGCCAGCAGCGTAGGCAGGGTGTACACTGAAGCTTTCTTT. Translated: CASSVGRVYTEAFF.

The chain joins TRBV14 to TRBJ2-7; TRBD1 might be the D (6 bases). The germline V gene has CDR1 SGHDN and CDR2 FVKESK. CDR3 length: 15 amino acids. Trimming removed 4 bases at V and 2 bases at J, with 15 bases between. CDR3 in DNA: TGTGCCAGCAGCCGTGGACAGTCCTCCACCTACGAGCAGTACTTC. It yields the protein CASSRGQSSTYEQYF.

The CDR3 region is CASRQTGANYGYTF. CDR3 in DNA: TGTGCCAGCAGGCAGACAGGAGCTAACTATGGCTACACCTTC. The chain uses TRBV27 and TRBJ1-2; a possible D gene is TRBD1 (6 bases). Germline V gives CDR1 MNHEY, CDR2 SMNVEV (reference sequence). This CDR3 is 14 amino acids long. V was pared by 6 bases and J by 0 bases, with 11 bases between.

The V call is TRBV5-8, the J call TRBJ1-3; D unresolved. The CDR3 totals 15 residues. V was clipped by 7 bases and J by 10 bases, with 24 bases between them. Germline CDR1 and CDR2: SGHTS and YDEGEE. CDR3 in DNA: TGTGCCAGCCTACCTATACGGGAGATGAGTGGAACCATATATTTT. Encoded protein: CASLPIREMSGTIYF.

The chain has TRBV2 and TRBJ1-5; 7 bases match TRBD1. V dropped 7 bases and J dropped 0; count of bases not matched to a gene: 12. Germline CDR1 SNHLY, CDR2 FYNNEI. CDR3 size: 17 residues. CDR3 protein: CASKGTATTSSNQPQHF. The CDR3 bases are TGTGCCAGCAAAGGGACAGCTACTACCTCTAGCAATCAGCCCCAGCATTTT.

The chain links TRBV6-2 or TRBV6-3 to TRBJ1-5; D is unclear. CDR1 is MNHEY, CDR2 SVGEGT, per germline. Trimming stripped 6 bases from V and 3 bases from J, with 9 bases between. CDR3 length equals 13 residues. This CDR3 is CASSDADNQPQHF. The DNA of the CDR3 is TGTGCCAGCAGCGACGCGGACAATCAGCCCCAGCATTTT.

This clone was seen a few times. This sequence joins TRBV25-1 and TRBJ1-1, with 9 nucleotides matching TRBD1. The CDR3 is 14 residues long. The trim removed 6 bases at V and 11 bases at J, leaving 13 bases unmatched. Germline CDR1 and CDR2: MGHDK and SYGVNS. In nucleotides, the CDR3 is TGTGCCAGCAGGGATTTCCCGGGACAGGGAGAGGCTTTCTTT. This encodes CASRDFPGQGEAFF. The full variable domain, rest sourced from reference TRBV25-1 and TRBJ1-1, is EADIYQTPRYLVIGTGKKITLECSQTMGHDKMYWYQQDPGMELHLIHYSYGVNSTEKGDLSSESTVSRIRTEHFPLTLESARPSHTSQYLCASRDFPGQGEAFFGQGTRLTVV.

The chain couples TRBV9 to TRBJ1-6; no definite D call. Trimming stripped 4 bases from V and 7 bases from J, with 12 bases between. The CDR3 consists of 14 residues. Germline V gene sequence: CDR1 SGDLS, CDR2 YYNGEE. CDR3 nucleotide sequence: TGTGCCAGCAGCAACCGAGGAGGGAATTCACCCCTCCACTTT. Its translation: CASSNRGGNSPLHF.

This clone was recorded once. The chain links TRBV5-4 to TRBJ1-1, with D unresolved. Trimming took 0 bases from V and 10 from J, leaving 10 bases between them. From germline, CDR1 is SGHNT and CDR2 YYREEE (reference sequence). The CDR3 runs to 12 residues. The CDR3 protein is CASSLGVAAAFF. For the CDR3, the DNA is TGTGCCAGCAGCTTGGGAGTGGCGGCAGCTTTCTTT.

This clone was counted a single time. The V call is TRBV7-9, the J call TRBJ2-5; the D gene is possibly TRBD2 (5 bases). V was trimmed by 11 bases and J by 4 bases, leaving 14 bases between them. The CDR3 runs 12 residues. From germline, CDR1 is SEHNR and CDR2 FQNEAQ (reference sequence). CDR3 protein: CAASLGVETQYF. As DNA, the CDR3 is TGTGCCGCGTCCTTGGGAGTAGAGACCCAGTACTTC.

The J gene is TRBJ2-5, the V gene TRBV19, with TRBD2 matching 12 bases. CDR3 length equals 15 residues. The V gene's germline CDR1 is LNHDA and CDR2 SQIVND (reference sequence). V dropped 5 bases and J dropped 5; count of bases not matched to a gene: 6. The CDR3 DNA follows: TGTGCCAGTAGTTCTAGCGGGGGGGCCTGGGAGACCCAGTACTTC. It is translated as CASSSSGGAWETQYF.

This clone was picked up one time. The J gene is TRBJ1-6, the V gene TRBV5-1, with TRBD1 identical over 11 bases. The J segment lost 9 bases and the V segment lost 0 bases, leaving 5 bases of the junction unmatched. Germline lookup yields CDR1 SGHRS and CDR2 YFSETQ. The CDR3 is 16 amino acids. The DNA for the CDR3 is TGCGCCAGCAGCTTGGATGGACAGGGGGCGGGTTCACCCCTCCACTTT. Its protein is CASSLDGQGAGSPLHF.

This chain joins TRBV24-1 and TRBJ1-5, with D tentatively TRBD1 (6 bases). Trimming left V 4 bases short and J 4 bases short, with 10 bases between. The CDR3 runs 14 residues. Germline lookup yields CDR1 KGHDR and CDR2 SFDVKD. The CDR3 protein is CATSDAGANQPQHF. CDR3 nucleotides: TGTGCCACCAGTGACGCAGGGGCTAATCAGCCCCAGCATTTT.

The CDR3 loop reads CASSQVQGGEKLFF. CDR3 nucleotides: TGTGCCAGCAGCCAAGTGCAGGGAGGAGAAAAACTGTTTTTT. The chain recombines TRBV3-1 (or the pseudogene TRBV3-2) with TRBJ1-4; possible D gene TRBD1, 5 bases. The CDR3 totals 14 residues. V was trimmed by 1 base and J by 8 bases, leaving 11 bases between them. CDR1 is LGHDT and CDR2 is YNNKEL in the germline V gene (reference sequence).

The V and J genes are TRBV9 and TRBJ1-1; D is unclear. V was pared by 10 bases and J by 3 bases, with 16 bases between. The CDR3 is 13 residues long. Looked up from germline, CDR1 is SGDLS and CDR2 is YYNGEE. The CDR3, as DNA: TGTGCCGCCGGGGAAGGGCCCCACACTGAAGCTTTCTTT. Protein product: CAAGEGPHTEAFF.

The CDR3 loop is CASSLGAPGGGQPQHF. Written as DNA, the CDR3 is TGCGCCAGCAGCTTGGGGGCACCAGGGGGCGGGCAGCCCCAGCATTTT. This chain links TRBV5-1 with TRBJ1-5, with 8 bases that match TRBD1. The CDR3 has 16 amino acids. CDR1 and CDR2 (germline): SGHRS, YFSETQ. The V gene end was trimmed by 0 bases and the J gene end by 7 bases; junction bases not matched to a gene: 9.

The V and J genes are TRBV11-2 and TRBJ2-7; 10 bases agree with TRBD2. Germline-derived CDR1 and CDR2 are SGHAT and FQNNGV. The CDR3 totals 15 residues. After removal of 2 bases from V and 1 base from J, the junction contained 2 bases not matched to a gene. The CDR3 spells CASSLTSGASYEQYF. In DNA, the CDR3 is TGTGCCAGCAGCTTAACTAGCGGGGCTTCCTACGAGCAGTACTTC.

In this sample, this clone turned up a few times. The J gene is TRBJ2-7, the V gene TRBV19; 8 bases are shared with TRBD1. With 4 bases clipped from V and 1 base from J, the junction kept 6 bases outside the gene matches. This CDR3 is built from 15 residues. CDR1 is LNHDA and CDR2 is SQIVND in the germline V gene (reference sequence). CDR3 nucleotide sequence: TGTGCCAGTAGTAAAACAGGGGGAGTTTCCTACGAGCAGTACTTC. As protein: CASSKTGGVSYEQYF.

The chain uses TRBV18 and TRBJ1-4, with D hard to call. Deletions cut 2 bases from V and 7 bases from J, with 8 bases between. Germline CDR1 KGHSH, CDR2 LQKENI. CDR3 length equals 13 residues. CDR3 region: CASSPAGGEKLFF. The CDR3 DNA sequence: TGTGCCAGCTCACCAGCCGGTGGTGAAAAACTGTTTTTT.

This clone was picked up one time. V is TRBV1 and J is TRBJ1-2. TRBV1 is labeled a pseudogene. The CDR3 length is 15 residues. CDR3 protein: CTSSQTPGGESGYTF. The DNA of the CDR3 is TGCACCAGCAGCCAGACCCCGGGAGGGGAGAGTGGCTACACCTTC.

The V and J genes are TRBV5-4 and TRBJ1-1, with D possibly TRBD1 on 5 matching bases. The V and J ends lost 2 bases and 1 base respectively, with 9 bases between them. From germline, CDR1 is SGHNT and CDR2 YYREEE (reference sequence). This CDR3 contains 14 residues. The DNA for the CDR3 is TGTGCCAGCAGCTTACAACAGGCGAACACTGAAGCTTTCTTT. As protein: CASSLQQANTEAFF.

This clone was counted only a few times. This sequence joins TRBV6-2 or TRBV6-3 and TRBJ1-5; 8 nucleotides line up with TRBD1. The CDR3 covers 12 residues. The V and J ends lost 5 bases and 8 bases, in that order; junction bases with no gene match: 2. CDR1 is MNHEY and CDR2 is SVGEGT in the germline V gene. As DNA, the CDR3 is TGTGCCAGCAGTCAGACAGGGGAGCCCCAGCATTTT. This sequence encodes CASSQTGEPQHF.